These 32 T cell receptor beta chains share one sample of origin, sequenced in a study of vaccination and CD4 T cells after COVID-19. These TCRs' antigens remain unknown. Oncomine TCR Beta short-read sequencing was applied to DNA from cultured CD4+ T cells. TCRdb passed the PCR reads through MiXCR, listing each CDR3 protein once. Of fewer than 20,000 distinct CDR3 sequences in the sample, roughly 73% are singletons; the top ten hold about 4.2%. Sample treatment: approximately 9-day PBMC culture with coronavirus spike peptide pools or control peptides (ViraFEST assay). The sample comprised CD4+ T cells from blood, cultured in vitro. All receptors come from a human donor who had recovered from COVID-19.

The CDR3 nucleotides read TGTGCCAGCAGTTACTCGGGACAGTCACTCTATGGCTACACCTTC. It encodes CASSYSGQSLYGYTF. The chain is built from TRBV6-5 and TRBJ1-2; 7 nucleotides line up with TRBD1. This CDR3 is 15 amino acids long. The ends lost 0 bases at V and 4 bases at J; junction bases unmatched: 5. Per germline, CDR1 MNHEY and CDR2 SVGAGI.

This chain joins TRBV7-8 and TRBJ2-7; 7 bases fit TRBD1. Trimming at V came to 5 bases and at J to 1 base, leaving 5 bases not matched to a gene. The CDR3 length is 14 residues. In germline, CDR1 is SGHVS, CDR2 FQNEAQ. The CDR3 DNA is TGTGCCAGCAGCCTGGGACAGCTGTCCTACGAGCAGTACTTC. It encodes CASSLGQLSYEQYF. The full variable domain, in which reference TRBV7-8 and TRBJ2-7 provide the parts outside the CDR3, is GAGVSQSPRYKVAKRGQDVALRCDPISGHVSLFWYQQALGQGPEFLTYFQNEAQLDKSGLPSDRFFAERPEGSVSTLKIQRTQQEDSAVYLCASSLGQLSYEQYFGPGTRLTVT.

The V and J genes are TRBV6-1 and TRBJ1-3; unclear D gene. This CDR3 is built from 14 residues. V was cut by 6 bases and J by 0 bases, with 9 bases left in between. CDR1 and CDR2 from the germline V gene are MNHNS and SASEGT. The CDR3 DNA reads TGTGCCAGCAGCCGTCTTAGCTCTGGAAACACCATATATTTT. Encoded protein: CASSRLSSGNTIYF.

CDR3 sequence: CASSGLAGSTSSYNEQFF. In nucleotides, the CDR3 is TGTGCCAGCAGTGGACTAGCGGGATCTACCAGCTCCTACAATGAGCAGTTCTTC. The chain combines TRBV6-1 with TRBJ2-1; 11 nucleotides line up with TRBD2. Germline CDR1 and CDR2: MNHNS and SASEGT. The CDR3 runs to 18 residues. Trimming cost V 4 bases and J 0 bases; bases outside gene matches: 8.

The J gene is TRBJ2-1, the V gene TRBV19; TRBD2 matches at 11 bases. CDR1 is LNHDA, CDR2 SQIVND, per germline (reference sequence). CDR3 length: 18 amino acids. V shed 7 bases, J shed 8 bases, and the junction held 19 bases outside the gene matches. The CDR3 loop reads CASNFGKLAGGVRDEQFF. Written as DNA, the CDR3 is TGTGCCAGTAACTTCGGAAAGCTAGCGGGAGGAGTACGTGATGAGCAGTTCTTC.

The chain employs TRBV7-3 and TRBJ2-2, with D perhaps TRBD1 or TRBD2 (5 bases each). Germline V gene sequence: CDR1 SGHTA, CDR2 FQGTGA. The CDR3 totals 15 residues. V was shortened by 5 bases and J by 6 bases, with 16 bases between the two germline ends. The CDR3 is CASSESGTPPGELFF. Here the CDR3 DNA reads TGTGCCAGCAGCGAATCCGGGACCCCGCCCGGGGAGCTGTTTTTT.

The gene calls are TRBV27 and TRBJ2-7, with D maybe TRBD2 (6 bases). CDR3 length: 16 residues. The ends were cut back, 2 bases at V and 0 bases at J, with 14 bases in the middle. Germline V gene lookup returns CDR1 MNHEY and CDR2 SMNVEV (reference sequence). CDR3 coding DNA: TGTGCCAGCAGTTTAAGCCGCCCCGGGAGCTCCTACGAGCAGTACTTC. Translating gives CASSLSRPGSSYEQYF.

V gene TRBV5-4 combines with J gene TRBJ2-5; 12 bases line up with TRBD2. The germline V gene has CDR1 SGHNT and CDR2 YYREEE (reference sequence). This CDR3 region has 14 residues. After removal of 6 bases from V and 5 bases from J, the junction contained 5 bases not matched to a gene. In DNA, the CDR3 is TGTGCCAGCACCCTAGCGGGAGGGGGGGAGACCCAGTACTTC. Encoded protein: CASTLAGGGETQYF.

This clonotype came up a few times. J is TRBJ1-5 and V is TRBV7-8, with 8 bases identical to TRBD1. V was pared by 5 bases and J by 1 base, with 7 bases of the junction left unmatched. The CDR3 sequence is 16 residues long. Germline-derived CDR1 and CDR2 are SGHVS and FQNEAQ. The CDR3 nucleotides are TGTGCCAGCAGCCGGGGGACAGGCTCCAGCAATCAGCCCCAGCATTTT. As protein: CASSRGTGSSNQPQHF.

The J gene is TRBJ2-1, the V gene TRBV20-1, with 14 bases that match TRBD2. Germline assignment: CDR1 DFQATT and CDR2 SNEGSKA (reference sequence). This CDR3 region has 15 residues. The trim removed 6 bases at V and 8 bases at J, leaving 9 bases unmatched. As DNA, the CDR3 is TGCAGTGCGCCGACAGGGACTAGCGGGAGCCATGAGCAGTTCTTC. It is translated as CSAPTGTSGSHEQFF.

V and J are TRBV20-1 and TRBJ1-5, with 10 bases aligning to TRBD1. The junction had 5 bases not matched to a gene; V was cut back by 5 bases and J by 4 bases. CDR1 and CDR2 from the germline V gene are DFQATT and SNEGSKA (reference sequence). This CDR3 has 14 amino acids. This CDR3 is CSAPPGQGNQPQHF. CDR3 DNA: TGCAGTGCTCCTCCGGGACAGGGGAATCAGCCCCAGCATTTT.

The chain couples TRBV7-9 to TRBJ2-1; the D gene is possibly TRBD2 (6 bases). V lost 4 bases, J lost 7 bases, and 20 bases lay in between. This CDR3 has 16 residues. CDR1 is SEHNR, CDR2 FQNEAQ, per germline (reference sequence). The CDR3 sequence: CASSSDFAGSRNEQFF. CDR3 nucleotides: TGTGCCAGCAGCTCCGACTTTGCGGGATCTCGGAATGAGCAGTTCTTC. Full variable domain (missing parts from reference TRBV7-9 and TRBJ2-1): DTGVSQNPRHKITKRGQNVTFRCDPISEHNRLYWYRQTLGQGPEFLTYFQNEAQLEKSRLLSDRFSAERPKGSFSTLEIQRTEQGDSAMYLCASSSDFAGSRNEQFFGPGTRLTVL.

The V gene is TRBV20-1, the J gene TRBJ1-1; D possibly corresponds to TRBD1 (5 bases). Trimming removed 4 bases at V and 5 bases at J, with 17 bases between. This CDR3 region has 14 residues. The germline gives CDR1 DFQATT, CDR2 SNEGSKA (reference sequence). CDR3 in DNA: TGCAGTGCTAATAACGCGCTCCGGGGGACTGAAGCTTTCTTT. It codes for CSANNALRGTEAFF.

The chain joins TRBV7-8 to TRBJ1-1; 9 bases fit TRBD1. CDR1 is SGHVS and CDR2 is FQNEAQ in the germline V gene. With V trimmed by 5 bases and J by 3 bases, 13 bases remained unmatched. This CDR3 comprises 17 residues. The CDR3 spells CASSVQGAKTQDTEAFF. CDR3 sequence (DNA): TGTGCCAGCAGCGTACAGGGGGCAAAGACGCAGGACACTGAAGCTTTCTTT.

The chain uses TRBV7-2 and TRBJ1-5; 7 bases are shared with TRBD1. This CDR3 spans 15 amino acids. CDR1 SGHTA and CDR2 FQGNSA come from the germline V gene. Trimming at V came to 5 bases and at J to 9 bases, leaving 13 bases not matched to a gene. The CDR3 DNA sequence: TGTGCCAGCAGCCCGAGGACAGGAACCCTGCGGCCCCAGCATTTT. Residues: CASSPRTGTLRPQHF.

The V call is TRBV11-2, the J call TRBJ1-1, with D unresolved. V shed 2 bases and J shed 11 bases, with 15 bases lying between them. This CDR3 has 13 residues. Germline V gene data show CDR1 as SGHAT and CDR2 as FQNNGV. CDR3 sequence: CASSLRLSDAAFF. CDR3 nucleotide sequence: TGTGCCAGCAGCTTAAGGTTGTCGGACGCCGCTTTCTTT.

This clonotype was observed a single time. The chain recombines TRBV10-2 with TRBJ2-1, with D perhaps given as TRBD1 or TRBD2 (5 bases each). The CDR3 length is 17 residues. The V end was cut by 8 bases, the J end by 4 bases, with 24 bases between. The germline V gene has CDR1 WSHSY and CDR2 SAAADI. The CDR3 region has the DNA TGCGCCAGCTCTATCCCCAAAGGGGTAGCGTTTTACAATGAGCAGTTCTTC. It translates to CASSIPKGVAFYNEQFF.

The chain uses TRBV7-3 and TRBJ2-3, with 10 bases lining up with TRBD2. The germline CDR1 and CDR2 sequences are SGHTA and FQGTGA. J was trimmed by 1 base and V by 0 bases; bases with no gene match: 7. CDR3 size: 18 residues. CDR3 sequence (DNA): TGTGCCAGCAGCTTAACGGCTAGCGGGAGTGTCCGCACAGATACGCAGTATTTT. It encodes CASSLTASGSVRTDTQYF.

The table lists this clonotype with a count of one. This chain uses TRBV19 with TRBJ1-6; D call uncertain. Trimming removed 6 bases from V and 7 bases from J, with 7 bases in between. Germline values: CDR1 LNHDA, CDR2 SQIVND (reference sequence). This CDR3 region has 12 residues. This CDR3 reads CASRHLNSPLHF. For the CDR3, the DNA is TGTGCCAGTAGGCATTTAAATTCACCCCTCCACTTT.

The CDR3 bases are TGTGCCGGCAAACAGGGGGCCTACCGCTACGAGCAGTACTTC. The encoded protein is CAGKQGAYRYEQYF. The chain joins TRBV2 to TRBJ2-7; 9 nucleotides match TRBD1. Trimming removed 11 bases from V and 3 bases from J; junction bases left unmatched: 11. The germline gives CDR1 SNHLY, CDR2 FYNNEI. The CDR3 spans 14 residues.

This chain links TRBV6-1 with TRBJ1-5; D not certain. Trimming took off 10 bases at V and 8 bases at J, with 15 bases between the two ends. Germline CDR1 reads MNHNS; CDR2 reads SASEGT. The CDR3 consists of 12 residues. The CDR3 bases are TGTGCCACCTCCGAGCCCAAGAAGCCCCAGCATTTT. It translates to CATSEPKKPQHF.

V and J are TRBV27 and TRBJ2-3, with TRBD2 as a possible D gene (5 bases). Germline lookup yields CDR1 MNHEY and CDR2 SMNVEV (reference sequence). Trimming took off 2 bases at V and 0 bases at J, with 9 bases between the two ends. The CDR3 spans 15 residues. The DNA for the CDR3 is TGTGCCAGCAGTTTAAGGCGGACTAGCACAGATACGCAGTATTTT. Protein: CASSLRRTSTDTQYF.

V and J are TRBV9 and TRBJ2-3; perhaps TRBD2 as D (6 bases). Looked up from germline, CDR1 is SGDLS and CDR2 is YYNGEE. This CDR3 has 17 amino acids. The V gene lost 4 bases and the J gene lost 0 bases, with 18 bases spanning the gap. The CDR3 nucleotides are TGTGCCAGCAGCCCCCCCTTGCGGGACGTAAGCACAGATACGCAGTATTTT. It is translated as CASSPPLRDVSTDTQYF.

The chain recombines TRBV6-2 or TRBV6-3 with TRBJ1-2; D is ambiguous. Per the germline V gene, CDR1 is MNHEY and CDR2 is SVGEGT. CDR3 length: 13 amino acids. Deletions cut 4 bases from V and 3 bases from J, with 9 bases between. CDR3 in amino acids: CASSLDTHYGYTF. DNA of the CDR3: TGTGCCAGCAGTTTAGACACCCACTATGGCTACACCTTC.

Here the CDR3 reads CASSEGINRAQYF. The CDR3 DNA reads TGTGCCAGCAGCGAAGGGATCAATAGGGCCCAGTACTTC. The V gene is TRBV7-3, the J gene TRBJ2-5; D gene ambiguous. CDR3 length: 13 residues. The V gene lost 5 bases and the J gene lost 9 bases, with 16 bases spanning the gap. Per the germline V gene, CDR1 is SGHTA and CDR2 is FQGTGA.

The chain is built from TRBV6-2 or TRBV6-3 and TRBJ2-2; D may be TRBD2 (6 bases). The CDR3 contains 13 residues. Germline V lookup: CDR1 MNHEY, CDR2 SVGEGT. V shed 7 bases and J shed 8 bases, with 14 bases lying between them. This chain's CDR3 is CASTGLPEGELFF. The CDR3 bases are TGTGCCAGCACCGGACTACCCGAGGGGGAGCTGTTTTTT.

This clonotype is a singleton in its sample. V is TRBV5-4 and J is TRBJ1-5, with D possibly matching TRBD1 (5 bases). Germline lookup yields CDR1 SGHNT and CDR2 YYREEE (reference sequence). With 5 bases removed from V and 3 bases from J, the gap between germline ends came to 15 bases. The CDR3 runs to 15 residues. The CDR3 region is CASSDGGGLNQPQHF. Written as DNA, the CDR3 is TGTGCCAGCAGTGACGGGGGGGGTCTCAATCAGCCCCAGCATTTT.

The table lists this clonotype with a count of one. The chain's CDR3 is CASSYLAGGGETQYF. The CDR3 DNA sequence: TGTGCCAGCAGTTACCTAGCGGGGGGCGGAGAGACCCAGTACTTC. The gene calls are TRBV6-5 and TRBJ2-5; 11 bases agree with TRBD2. V gave up 2 bases and J gave up 4 bases; unmatched junction bases: 3. The V gene's germline CDR1 is MNHEY and CDR2 SVGAGI. The CDR3 sequence is 15 residues long.

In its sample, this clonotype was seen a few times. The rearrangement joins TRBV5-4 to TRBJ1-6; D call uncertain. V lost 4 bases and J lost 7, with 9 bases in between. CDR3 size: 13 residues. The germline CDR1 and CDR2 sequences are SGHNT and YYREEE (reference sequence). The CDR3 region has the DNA TGTGCCAGCAGCCCTTTTTCCAATTCACCCCTCCACTTT. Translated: CASSPFSNSPLHF.

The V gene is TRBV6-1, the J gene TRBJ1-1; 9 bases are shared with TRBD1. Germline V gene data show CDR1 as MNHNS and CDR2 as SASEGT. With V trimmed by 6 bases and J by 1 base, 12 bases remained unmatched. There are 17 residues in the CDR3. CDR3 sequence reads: CASSPAGTGSRNTEAFF. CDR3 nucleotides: TGTGCCAGCAGCCCCGCCGGGACAGGGTCCCGGAACACTGAAGCTTTCTTT.

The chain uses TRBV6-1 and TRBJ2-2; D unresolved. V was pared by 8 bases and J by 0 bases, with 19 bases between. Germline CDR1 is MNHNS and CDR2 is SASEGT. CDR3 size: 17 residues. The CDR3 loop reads CASSGSSITANTGELFF. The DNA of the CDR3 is TGTGCCAGCTCTGGGTCATCTATAACTGCGAACACCGGGGAGCTGTTTTTT.

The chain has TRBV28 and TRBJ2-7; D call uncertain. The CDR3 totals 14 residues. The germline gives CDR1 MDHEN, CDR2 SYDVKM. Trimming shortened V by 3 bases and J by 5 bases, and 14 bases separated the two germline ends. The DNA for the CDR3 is TGTGCCAGCAGTTTGGTCAGTCGGGCCCACGAGCAGTACTTC. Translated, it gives CASSLVSRAHEQYF.